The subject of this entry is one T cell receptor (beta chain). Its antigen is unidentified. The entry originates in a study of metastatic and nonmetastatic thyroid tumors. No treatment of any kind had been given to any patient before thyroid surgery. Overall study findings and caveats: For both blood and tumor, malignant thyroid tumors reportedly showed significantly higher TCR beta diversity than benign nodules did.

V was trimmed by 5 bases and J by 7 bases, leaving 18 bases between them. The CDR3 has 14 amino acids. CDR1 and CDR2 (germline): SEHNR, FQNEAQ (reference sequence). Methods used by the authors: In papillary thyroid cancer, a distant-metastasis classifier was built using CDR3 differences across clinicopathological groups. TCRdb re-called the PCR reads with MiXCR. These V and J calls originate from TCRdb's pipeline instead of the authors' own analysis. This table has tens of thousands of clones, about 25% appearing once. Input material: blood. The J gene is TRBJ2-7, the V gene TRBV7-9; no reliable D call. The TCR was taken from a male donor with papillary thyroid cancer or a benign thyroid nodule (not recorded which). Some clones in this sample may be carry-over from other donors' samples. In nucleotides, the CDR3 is TGTGCCAGCAGCCCCCGGTACAGCGCCAGAGAGCAGTACTTC. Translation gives CASSPRYSAREQYF.